This is a list of T cell receptor beta chains from one sample in a study of T cells in tuberculosis. Assay used: immunoSEQ multiplex PCR; TCRdb lists only in-frame clones, some missing. This sample has some 31,000 clones, with over 90% found just once. Sequencing used PBMCs. The receptors were sampled from a donor aged 10-30 years with latent tuberculosis or without tuberculosis infection. Both conserved end residues are part of each CDR3. A D gene is named only where the DNA matches it firmly. The size field is filled for only some rows; it gives once, few, many or a size class.

D | J | size | V | CDR3 | DNA
- | TRBJ2-2 | - | TRBV21-1 | CASSNGYCFSTANTGELFF | TGTGCCAGCAGCAATGGTTATTGTTTTTCGACAGCGAACACCGGGGAGCTGTTTTTT
TRBD1 | TRBJ2-5 | - | TRBV7-9 | CASSPPRGETQYF | TGTGCCAGCAGCCCCCCCAGGGGGGAGACCCAGTACTTC
TRBD1 | TRBJ1-4 | - | TRBV9 | CASSDSSQGGNEKLFF | TGTGCCAGCAGCGACAGCTCCCAGGGGGGTAATGAAAAACTGTTTTTT
TRBD2 | TRBJ2-3 | once | TRBV4-2 | CASSQHIPSGIFGDTQYF | TGTGCCAGCAGCCAACACATCCCTAGCGGGATCTTTGGAGATACGCAGTATTTT
- | TRBJ2-5 | - | TRBV5-1 | CASSPKQTQYF | TGCGCCAGCAGCCCTAAGCAGACCCAGTACTTC
- | TRBJ1-6 | - | TRBV5-8 | CASTIEFNSPLHF | TGTGCCAGCACAATAGAATTTAATTCACCCCTCCACTTT
TRBD2 | TRBJ2-1 | - | TRBV25-1 | CASSVLAGEGEQFF | TGTGCCAGCAGTGTACTAGCGGGAGAAGGGGAGCAGTTCTTC
- | TRBJ1-1 | once | TRBV28 | CASSIYTGDTEAFF | TGTGCCAGCAGCATCTATACGGGAGACACTGAAGCTTTCTTT
TRBD1 | TRBJ2-3 | - | TRBV18 | CASSPPGQSTDTQYF | TGTGCCAGCTCACCCCCGGGACAGAGCACAGATACGCAGTATTTT
- | TRBJ2-3 | - | TRBV18 | CASSPSPSDTDTQYF | TGTGCCAGCTCACCGTCCCCTAGCGACACAGATACGCAGTATTTT
TRBD2 | TRBJ2-5 | - | TRBV5-4 | CAQGLAGQETQYF | TGTGCCCAGGGACTAGCGGGGCAAGAGACCCAGTACTTC
TRBD1 | TRBJ1-1 | - | TRBV5-1 | CASSFQGARNTEAFF | TGCGCCAGCAGCTTCCAGGGGGCGAGGAACACTGAAGCTTTCTTT
TRBD2 | TRBJ2-1 | - | TRBV6-4 | CASSGREDYNEQFF | TGTGCCAGCAGTGGACGGGAGGACTACAATGAGCAGTTCTTC
TRBD1 | TRBJ2-1 | - | TRBV7-2 | CASSLGQGSRGLF | TGTGCCAGCAGCTTAGGGCAGGGGTCGAGGGGGCTCTTC
TRBD1 | TRBJ1-4 | - | TRBV30 | CAWSAWTGGNEKLFF | TGTGCCTGGAGTGCTTGGACAGGGGGTAATGAAAAACTGTTTTTT
TRBD2 | TRBJ2-1 | - | TRBV10-3 | CAIKWVATSGSDEQFF | TGTGCCATCAAGTGGGTGGCGACTAGCGGGAGTGATGAGCAGTTCTTC
- | TRBJ2-7 | - | TRBV6-5 | CASSYCGRGAYEQYF | TGTGCCAGCAGTTACTGTGGCAGGGGGGCCTACGAGCAGTACTTC
TRBD1 | TRBJ2-5 | - | TRBV19 | CASPLNRGRETQYF | TGTGCCAGTCCACTCAACAGGGGGCGCGAGACCCAGTACTTC
- | TRBJ2-1 | once | TRBV27 | CASSLKYSSYNEQFF | TGTGCCAGCAGTTTGAAGTATAGCTCCTACAATGAGCAGTTCTTC
TRBD1 | TRBJ1-1 | - | TRBV19 | CASSQTGGFITEAFF | TGTGCCAGTAGTCAGACAGGGGGCTTCATCACTGAAGCTTTCTTT
- | TRBJ1-1 | - | TRBV19 | CASSMDFEGTEAFF | TGTGCCAGTAGTATGGACTTTGAGGGCACTGAAGCTTTCTTT
- | TRBJ1-1 | - | TRBV5-1 | CASSLRRGNTEAFF | TGCGCCAGCAGCTTGCGGAGGGGGAACACTGAAGCTTTCTTT
- | TRBJ2-2 | - | TRBV10-3 | CAISESQAGTGELFF | TGTGCCATCAGTGAGTCCCAAGCAGGTACCGGGGAGCTGTTTTTT
TRBD1 | TRBJ1-5 | - | TRBV7-2 | CASSLEARGQPQHF | TGTGCCAGCAGCTTAGAAGCCAGGGGGCAGCCCCAGCATTTT
- | TRBJ1-4 | - | TRBV6-1 | CASIGRVNEKLFF | TGTGCCAGCATTGGCAGGGTAAATGAAAAACTGTTTTTT
- | TRBJ1-2 | - | TRBV29-1 | CSVERSGVYGYTF | TGCAGCGTTGAACGCTCAGGGGTCTATGGCTACACCTTC
TRBD2 | TRBJ2-3 | - | TRBV30 | CAWSFGGYSSTDTQYF | TGTGCCTGGTCCTTCGGGGGGTACTCTAGCACAGATACGCAGTATTTT
- | TRBJ2-3 | - | TRBV9 | CASSTGVRDTQYF | TGTGCCAGCAGTACGGGAGTGAGGGATACGCAGTATTTT
- | TRBJ1-1 | - | TRBV5-1 | CASRIASNTEAFF | TGCGCCAGCAGAATAGCATCAAACACTGAAGCTTTCTTT
- | TRBJ1-1 | - | TRBV27 | CASSWGGGTEAFF | TGTGCCAGCAGCTGGGGTGGAGGCACTGAAGCTTTCTTT
- | TRBJ2-1 | once | TRBV9 | CASSTHSGVSSYNEQFF | TGTGCCAGCAGCACTCATTCAGGGGTAAGCTCCTACAATGAGCAGTTCTTC
TRBD2 | TRBJ2-1 | - | TRBV9 | CASSPNSGGAEQFF | TGTGCCAGCAGCCCAAATAGCGGGGGGGCCGAGCAGTTCTTC
- | TRBJ2-7 | - | TRBV5-1 | CASSLGQGISYEQYF | TGCGCCAGCAGCTTGGGTCAGGGGATATCCTACGAGCAGTACTTC
- | TRBJ1-3 | once | TRBV2 | CASKDRSSGNTIYF | TGTGCCAGCAAGGACAGAAGCTCTGGAAACACCATATATTTT
TRBD1 | TRBJ2-7 | - | TRBV6-5 | CASTGVAYEQYF | TGTGCCAGTACAGGGGTGGCTTACGAGCAGTACTTC
- | TRBJ2-7 | - | TRBV5-4 | CASSWGDRPKWGEQYF | TGTGCCAGCAGCTGGGGGGACAGACCCAAGTGGGGGGAGCAGTACTTC
TRBD1 | TRBJ2-5 | - | TRBV5-4 | CASSSTTTGGETQYF | TGTGCCAGCAGTTCTACGACTACAGGGGGAGAGACCCAGTACTTC
TRBD2 | TRBJ2-7 | - | TRBV5-8 | CASSLRGGYEQYF | TGTGCCAGCAGCTTGCGGGGGGGCTACGAGCAGTACTTC
TRBD2 | TRBJ2-7 | - | TRBV11-1 | CASSLARTSGRREQYF | TGTGCCAGCAGCTTAGCCCGGACTAGCGGGAGAAGAGAGCAGTACTTC
TRBD2 | TRBJ2-1 | - | TRBV30 | CAWRGAGGLIYNEQFF | TGTGCCTGGAGAGGTGCGGGGGGCCTAATCTACAATGAGCAGTTCTTC
TRBD2 | TRBJ2-7 | - | TRBV11-2 | CASSLSTSGLPGQYF | TGTGCCAGCAGCTTATCTACTAGCGGGCTCCCCGGGCAGTACTTC
- | TRBJ1-2 | - | TRBV19 | CASSMSTTNYGYTF | TGTGCCAGTAGTATGTCAACAACTAACTATGGCTACACCTTC
- | TRBJ2-5 | - | TRBV28 | CASRTPRTLQETQYF | TGTGCCAGCAGGACCCCGAGGACACTCCAAGAGACCCAGTACTTC
- | TRBJ2-7 | - | TRBV11-2 | CASSRVGATSSYEQYF | TGTGCCAGCAGTCGAGTGGGGGCAACGAGCTCCTACGAGCAGTACTTC
- | TRBJ2-7 | - | TRBV7-9 | CASSLAGSRGEQYF | TGTGCCAGCAGCTTAGCCGGGAGCCGAGGGGAGCAGTACTTC
TRBD1 | TRBJ2-1 | - | TRBV7-9 | CAGRQGWNEQFF | TGTGCCGGTCGACAGGGTTGGAATGAGCAGTTCTTC
- | TRBJ2-3 | few | TRBV6-5 | CASSYKGVLTDTQYF | TGTGCCAGCAGTTATAAGGGGGTTCTCACAGATACGCAGTATTTT
TRBD1 | TRBJ2-5 | - | TRBV30 | CAWTQGPSPGVPTGRGYDETQYF | TGTGCCTGGACCCAAGGCCCCTCTCCAGGCGTACCGACGGGCAGGGGGTATGATGAGACCCAGTACTTC
- | TRBJ2-3 | - | TRBV6-1 | CASTRGGTDTQYF | TGTGCCAGCACGCGCGGCGGCACAGATACGCAGTATTTT
- | TRBJ2-5 | - | TRBV5-1 | CASSYAGTEETQYF | TGCGCCAGCAGCTACGCGGGGACGGAGGAGACCCAGTACTTC
- | TRBJ1-2 | - | TRBV19 | CASSIGRNYGYTF | TGTGCCAGTAGTATAGGGAGAAACTATGGCTACACCTTC
TRBD2 | TRBJ2-7 | - | TRBV28 | CASRNTGEGLKQYF | TGTGCCAGCAGAAACACGGGGGAGGGTTTGAAGCAGTACTTC
TRBD1 | TRBJ2-1 | - | TRBV7-3 | CASSSDRGSYNEQFF | TGTGCCAGCAGCTCCGACAGGGGGTCCTACAATGAGCAGTTCTTC
TRBD2 | TRBJ2-7 | - | TRBV27 | CASSLLAGVSYEQYF | TGTGCCAGCAGTTTACTAGCGGGAGTAAGCTACGAGCAGTACTTC